This TCR beta chain was captured in a study of T cells in Graves' hyperthyroidism and ophthalmopathy. V was cut by 3 bases and J by 4 bases, with 9 bases left in between. The length of the CDR3 is 13 residues. Germline V gives CDR1 WNHNN, CDR2 SYGVQD (reference sequence). This clonotype was detected many times. The target antigen is unknown. General study points: Through a model of 13 V-J features, ophthalmopathy was separated from stable hyperthyroidism. Clonotypes that were expanded in thyroid above 0.001 mostly appeared in blood too.

Amplification targeted TCR beta CDR3 regions from RNA transcripts. A first-round RT-PCR of the TCR CDR3 used the HTBI primer set. TCRdb reanalysed the multiplex PCR reads using MiXCR and keeps one entry per CDR3 protein. The sample has about 720,000 distinct CDR3 sequences, roughly 15% seen once. The chain combines TRBV10-1 with TRBJ1-2; tentative D call: TRBD1 (6 bases). Source material: blood. The receptor's source is a man in his late teens or twenties with Graves' hyperthyroidism. The CDR3 here is CASSEQGSYGYTF. CDR3 DNA sequence: TGCGCCAGCAGTGAACAGGGAAGCTATGGCTACACCTTC.